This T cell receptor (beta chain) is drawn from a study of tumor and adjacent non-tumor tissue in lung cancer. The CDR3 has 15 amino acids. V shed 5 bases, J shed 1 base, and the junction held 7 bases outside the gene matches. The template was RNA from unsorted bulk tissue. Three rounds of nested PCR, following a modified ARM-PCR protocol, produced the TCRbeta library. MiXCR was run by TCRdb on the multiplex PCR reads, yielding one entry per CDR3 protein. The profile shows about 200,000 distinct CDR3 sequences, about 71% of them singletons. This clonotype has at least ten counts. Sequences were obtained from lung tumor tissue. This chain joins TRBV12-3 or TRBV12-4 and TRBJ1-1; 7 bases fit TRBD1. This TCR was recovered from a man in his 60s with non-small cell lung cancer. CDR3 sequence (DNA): TGTGCCAGCAGTCCCCGGACAGGAGGGAACACTGAAGCTTTCTTT. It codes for CASSPRTGGNTEAFF.